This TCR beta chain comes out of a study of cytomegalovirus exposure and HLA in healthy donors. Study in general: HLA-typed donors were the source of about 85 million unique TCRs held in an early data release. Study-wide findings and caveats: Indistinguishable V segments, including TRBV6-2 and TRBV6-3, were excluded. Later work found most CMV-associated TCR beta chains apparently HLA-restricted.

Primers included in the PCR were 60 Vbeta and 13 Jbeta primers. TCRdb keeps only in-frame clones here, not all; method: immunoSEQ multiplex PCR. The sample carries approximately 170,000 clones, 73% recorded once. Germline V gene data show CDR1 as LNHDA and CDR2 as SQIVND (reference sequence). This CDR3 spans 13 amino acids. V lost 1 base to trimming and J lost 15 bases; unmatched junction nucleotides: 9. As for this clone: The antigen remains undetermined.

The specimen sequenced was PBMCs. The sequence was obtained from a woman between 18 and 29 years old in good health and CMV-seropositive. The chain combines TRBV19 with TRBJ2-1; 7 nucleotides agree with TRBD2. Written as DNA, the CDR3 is TGTGCCAGTAGTATAGCGGTTGGGGGGGTTCCGTTCTTC. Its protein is CASSIAVGGVPFF.